This TCR beta chain originates from a study of blood T cell repertoires in COVID-19. Trimming at V came to 6 bases and at J to 2 bases, leaving 10 bases not matched to a gene. The germline CDR1 and CDR2 sequences are LGHDT and YNNKEL (reference sequence). The CDR3 length is 16 residues. The method was immunoSEQ multiplex PCR; TCRdb's version includes in-frame clones alone and lacks a portion of them. The sample holds some 150,000 clones, roughly 89% seen once. The TCR was taken from a woman aged 55-69 years who had recovered from COVID-19. The chain is built from TRBV3-1 (or the pseudogene TRBV3-2) and TRBJ2-3; the match to TRBD2 covers 8 bases. Sequenced sample: peripheral blood. CDR3 nucleotides: TGTGCCAGCAGTCCCCAGACGGGGGGGCCCACAGATACGCAGTATTTT. Residues: CASSPQTGGPTDTQYF.